The T cell receptor (beta chain) under discussion was sequenced for a study of cytomegalovirus exposure and HLA in healthy donors. Study as a whole: The roughly 700 first-cohort repertoires shared a platform with the roughly 110 validation repertoires, as reported in a later analysis. Study conclusions and caveats: Subsequent analysis revealed that first-cohort TCR clusters tended to co-occur in the 120 or so validation repertoires. Most TCRs appeared rarely, but some public TCRs recurred in many donors. There were about 160 TCR beta chains listed as cytomegalovirus-associated.

This table comes from immunoSEQ multiplex PCR, and its TCRdb copy is limited to in-frame clones, with some not included. The profile shows roughly 250,000 clones, around 85% of them singletons. V dropped 3 bases and J dropped 2 bases, with 13 bases sitting between them. Per the germline V gene, CDR1 is SGHRS and CDR2 is YFSETQ. This CDR3 has 15 residues. Notes on this clone: No antigen is known for it.

The sample comprised PBMCs. The source of this sequence is a woman in her 30s in good health and CMV-seropositive. The V gene is TRBV5-1, the J gene TRBJ2-3; possibly TRBD2 for D (5 bases). The CDR3 loop is CASSSSTGNTDTQYF. The CDR3, as DNA: TGCGCCAGCAGCTCCTCGACGGGAAACACAGATACGCAGTATTTT.